One sample yielded the 24 T cell receptor beta chains listed below, sequenced in a study of cytomegalovirus exposure and HLA in healthy donors. The PCR ran on 60 Vbeta and 13 Jbeta primers. TCRdb's copy holds only in-frame clones and misses some; the assay was immunoSEQ multiplex PCR. The table lists about 190,000 clones, around 67% of them singletons. The sample comprised PBMCs. The receptors here all came from a woman between 25 and 40 years old in good health and CMV-seropositive.

This chain uses TRBV6-1 with TRBJ2-5; D remains ambiguous. Germline CDR1 and CDR2: MNHNS and SASEGT. V gave up 0 bases and J gave up 1 base, with 9 bases separating them. This CDR3 spans 15 amino acids. In nucleotides, the CDR3 is TGTGCCAGCAGTGAAGCGATTGGCAGCCAAGAGACCCAGTACTTC. Translated, it gives CASSEAIGSQETQYF.

This chain links TRBV29-1 with TRBJ2-5, with D perhaps matching TRBD2 (6 bases). Deletions cut 7 bases from V and 5 bases from J, with 20 bases between. Germline-derived CDR1 and CDR2 are SQVTM and ANQGSEA. The length of the CDR3 is 14 residues. The CDR3 loop is CSAPYTAGIETQYF. The DNA of the CDR3 is TGCAGCGCTCCATATACTGCGGGGATCGAGACCCAGTACTTC.

The J gene is TRBJ2-5, the V gene TRBV6-5, with 11 bases fitting TRBD1. The DNA end is more similar to TRBJ2-7, so the J call may be wrong. The CDR3 consists of 14 residues. Germline V lookup: CDR1 MNHEY, CDR2 SVGAGI. CDR3 sequence (DNA): TGTGCCAGCAGCTCCGGGACAGGGGGGTACGAGCAGTACTTC. This translates into CASSSGTGGYEQYF.

The J gene is TRBJ2-5, the V gene TRBV28; no definite D call. The CDR3 is 13 amino acids. Per the germline V gene, CDR1 is MDHEN and CDR2 is SYDVKM. Trimming stripped 4 bases from V and 5 bases from J, with 11 bases between. The CDR3 spells CASSSLLTETQYF. CDR3 DNA: TGTGCCAGCAGTTCACTACTAACCGAGACCCAGTACTTC.

The V gene is TRBV13, the J gene TRBJ1-1; 7 bases fit TRBD1. J lost 7 bases, V lost 2 bases, and 19 bases had no gene match. The CDR3 runs 18 residues. CDR1 is PRHDT and CDR2 is FYEKMQ in the germline V gene (reference sequence). CDR3 region: CASSLSQGGPLLPLEAFF. CDR3 bases: TGTGCCAGCAGCTTAAGTCAGGGGGGCCCATTGTTGCCCCTTGAAGCTTTCTTT.

This sequence joins TRBV27 and TRBJ1-4; TRBD1 matches 9 bases. There are 14 residues in the CDR3. The germline gives CDR1 MNHEY, CDR2 SMNVEV (reference sequence). Trimming at V came to 5 bases and at J to 7 bases, leaving 5 bases not matched to a gene. The CDR3 nucleotides are TGTGCCAGCAGTGGACAGGGGAGGCGTGAAAAACTGTTTTTT. Protein: CASSGQGRREKLFF.

The V and J genes are TRBV6-1 and TRBJ2-3; TRBD1 matches 8 bases. The CDR3 spans 13 residues. The V gene end was trimmed by 4 bases and the J gene end by 6 bases; junction bases not matched to a gene: 3. Germline CDR1 and CDR2: MNHNS and SASEGT. The CDR3 DNA reads TGTGCCAGCAGTGGATACAGGGGGGATACGCAGTATTTT. Translation gives CASSGYRGDTQYF.

V gene TRBV7-2 combines with J gene TRBJ2-7; the match to TRBD1 covers 7 bases. V dropped 1 base and J dropped 3; count of bases not matched to a gene: 3. Germline lookup yields CDR1 SGHTA and CDR2 FQGNSA. The CDR3 is 14 amino acids. The CDR3 DNA reads as TGTGCCAGCAGCTTAGACGCAGGGGGCTACGAGCAGTACTTC. It translates to CASSLDAGGYEQYF.

CDR3 region: CASSLLGANTGELFF. Written as DNA, the CDR3 is TGCGCCAGCAGCTTGCTGGGAGCGAACACCGGGGAGCTGTTTTTT. The chain couples TRBV5-1 to TRBJ2-2; D is possibly TRBD2 (5 bases). Germline loops: CDR1 SGHRS, CDR2 YFSETQ. The CDR3 is 15 residues long. The V and J ends lost 1 base and 0 bases respectively, with 7 bases between them.

V is TRBV7-9 and J is TRBJ1-1; D is perhaps TRBD1 (5 bases). Per the germline V gene, CDR1 is SEHNR and CDR2 is FQNEAQ (reference sequence). Trimming removed 3 bases at V and 1 base at J, with 9 bases between. The CDR3 length is 14 residues. The CDR3 nucleotides read TGTGCCAGCAGCTTTTTGGACACGAACACTGAAGCTTTCTTT. Translating gives CASSFLDTNTEAFF.

The V call is TRBV12-5, the J call TRBJ2-3; 10 positions match TRBD2. Trimming took 3 bases from V and 5 from J; bases not matched to a gene: 8. The CDR3 is made up of 16 amino acids. Per the germline V gene, CDR1 is LGHNT and CDR2 is FRNRAP. In DNA form, the CDR3 reads TGTGCTAGTGGTTTTTCTAGCGGGAGTAGGGGAGATACGCAGTATTTT. As protein: CASGFSSGSRGDTQYF.

The chain employs TRBV5-1 and TRBJ2-2; the match to TRBD2 covers 11 bases. The germline V gene has CDR1 SGHRS and CDR2 YFSETQ. V was pared by 2 bases and J by 6 bases, with 9 bases of the junction left unmatched. This CDR3 is 17 amino acids long. CDR3 in DNA: TGCGCCAGCAGCTTCTCGCCTGGACTAGCGGGTGCCGGGGAGCTGTTTTTT. Its translation is CASSFSPGLAGAGELFF.

The chain couples TRBV7-6 to TRBJ2-3, with D possibly matching TRBD1 (6 bases). CDR1 SGHVS and CDR2 FNYEAQ come from the germline V gene. The CDR3 is made up of 17 amino acids. V shed 5 bases and J shed 3 bases, with 21 bases lying between them. CDR3 nucleotide sequence: TGTGCCAGCAGCCCAATAGGCTGGGGGCAAGGGACAGATACGCAGTATTTT. It translates to CASSPIGWGQGTDTQYF.

The V gene is TRBV5-4, the J gene TRBJ2-3; 10 nucleotides align to TRBD2. The junction had 7 bases not matched to a gene; V was cut back by 1 base and J by 8 bases. This CDR3 contains 15 residues. The germline V gene has CDR1 SGHNT and CDR2 YYREEE (reference sequence). CDR3 protein: CASSLPASGSFTQYF. The DNA for the CDR3 is TGTGCCAGCAGCTTGCCGGCTAGCGGGAGTTTTACGCAGTATTTT.

The chain joins TRBV4-2 to TRBJ2-7; D may be TRBD2 (6 bases). The V end lost 0 bases, the J end lost 6 bases, and 12 bases lay between the germline ends. The CDR3 loop spans 14 amino acids. Per germline, CDR1 LGHNA and CDR2 YNFKEQ. The chain's CDR3 is CASSQDRGWSEQYF. Here the CDR3 DNA reads TGTGCCAGCAGCCAAGATCGGGGGTGGTCCGAGCAGTACTTC.

The sample holds a few counts of this clone. The gene calls are TRBV28 and TRBJ2-2; D is possibly TRBD1 (5 bases). The CDR3 spans 13 residues. Trimming removed 6 bases at V and 8 bases at J, with 13 bases between. Germline values: CDR1 MDHEN, CDR2 SYDVKM. The CDR3 loop reads CASRLRQLGELFF. The CDR3 DNA reads TGTGCCAGCAGACTTAGACAGTTGGGGGAGCTGTTTTTT.

The chain combines TRBV2 with TRBJ2-1; 15 nucleotides match TRBD2. Losses at the gene ends were 6 bases for V and 8 bases for J; bases not matched to a gene: 5. The germline V gene encodes CDR1 SNHLY and CDR2 FYNNEI. This CDR3 has 15 residues. CDR3 nucleotide sequence: TGTGCCAGCAGCGGACTAGCGGGAGGGGTACATGAGCAGTTCTTC. It translates to CASSGLAGGVHEQFF.

This chain uses TRBV6-1 with TRBJ1-1; D unclear. CDR3 length: 12 amino acids. CDR1 and CDR2 (germline): MNHNS, SASEGT. V was trimmed by 3 bases and J by 3 bases, leaving 5 bases between them. CDR3 loop: CASSERYTEAFF. CDR3 nucleotides: TGTGCCAGCAGTGAGAGGTACACTGAAGCTTTCTTT.

Only a few counts were recorded for this clone. V usage is TRBV28 and J usage is TRBJ1-2; 7 bases align to TRBD1. The CDR3 extends over 14 amino acids. V lost 5 bases and J lost 3; bases outside the gene matches: 6. Germline values: CDR1 MDHEN, CDR2 SYDVKM. The CDR3 DNA sequence: TGTGCCAGCAGTCCAGGGGGTAGGGACTATGGCTACACCTTC. This codes for CASSPGGRDYGYTF.

This chain joins TRBV28 and TRBJ1-5; 9 bases agree with TRBD1. CDR3 length: 15 amino acids. V shed 6 bases and J 4 bases; nucleotides not matched to a gene: 7. Germline V gives CDR1 MDHEN, CDR2 SYDVKM. CDR3 sequence: CASRQQGARNQPQHF. The CDR3 coding sequence is TGTGCCAGCAGACAACAGGGGGCTAGGAATCAGCCCCAGCATTTT.

This rearrangement joins TRBV10-1 to TRBJ2-2; the D gene is possibly TRBD2 (6 bases). The CDR3 extends over 17 amino acids. From germline, CDR1 is WNHNN and CDR2 SYGVQD (reference sequence). Trimming left V 3 bases short and J 2 bases short, with 16 bases between. The CDR3 sequence is CASSDIVRGANTGELFF. The CDR3 bases are TGCGCCAGCAGTGATATTGTTCGCGGGGCCAACACCGGGGAGCTGTTTTTT.

The chain couples TRBV5-1 to TRBJ2-1; TRBD2 agrees at 9 bases. J gave up 7 bases and V 6 bases, and 11 bases lay outside the gene matches. The CDR3 covers 15 residues. Germline values: CDR1 SGHRS, CDR2 YFSETQ. CDR3 in amino acids: CASKSSGSGENEQFF. The CDR3 DNA sequence: TGCGCCAGCAAAAGTAGCGGGAGTGGGGAGAATGAGCAGTTCTTC.

The chain joins TRBV7-7 to TRBJ2-3, with D possibly being TRBD1 (6 bases). The germline V gene encodes CDR1 SSHAT and CDR2 FNYEAQ (reference sequence). V shed 3 bases and J shed 5 bases, with 9 bases lying between them. The CDR3 is 13 amino acids. CDR3 sequence reads: CASSFQTGDTQYF. The CDR3 DNA is TGTGCCAGCAGCTTCCAGACAGGAGATACGCAGTATTTT.

The CDR3 spells CASSLTGPSGPFANTGELFF. The DNA for the CDR3 is TGTGCCAGCAGCTTGACAGGGCCCAGCGGGCCGTTCGCGAACACCGGGGAGCTGTTTTTT. The J gene is TRBJ2-2, the V gene TRBV7-8; TRBD1 might be the D (7 bases). This CDR3 has 20 amino acids. V lost 3 bases to trimming and J lost 0 bases, with 23 bases between them. Germline V CDR1 and CDR2: SGHVS, FQNEAQ.